A single sample is the source of the 22 T cell receptor beta chains below, sequenced in a study of patients and donors after allogeneic stem cell transplantation. TCRdb passed the RT-PCR reads through MiXCR, listing each CDR3 protein once. The sample carries roughly 140,000 distinct CDR3 sequences, approximately 40% recorded once. Sequenced input: blood, either unsorted or a sorted T cell fraction (not recorded which). These receptors were collected from a human donor who was either an allogeneic HSCT recipient or a stem cell or donor lymphocyte infusion donor (not recorded which). It is not recorded whose cells these are; they may come from a transplant donor.

The V and J genes are TRBV24-1 and TRBJ1-1; D uncertain. CDR3 length: 15 amino acids. CDR1 is KGHDR, CDR2 SFDVKD, per germline. The V and J ends lost 1 base and 6 bases respectively, with 14 bases between them. The CDR3 sequence: CATSDFMDGIAEAFF. In DNA form, the CDR3 reads TGTGCCACCAGTGATTTTATGGACGGAATCGCTGAAGCTTTCTTT.

V and J are TRBV7-8 and TRBJ2-2; D is uncertain. Between the trimmed V and J ends, which lost 3 bases and 7 bases, there was a span of 21 bases. CDR3 size: 17 residues. Germline CDR1 is SGHVS and CDR2 is FQNEAQ. The CDR3, as DNA: TGTGCCAGCAGCTTTGAACGTCGGGCAGCCAATTTCGGGGAGCTGTTTTTT. It translates to CASSFERRAANFGELFF.

The chain couples TRBV29-1 to TRBJ2-7; D gene unclear. CDR1 and CDR2 (germline): SQVTM, ANQGSEA. The CDR3 is made up of 15 amino acids. Between the trimmed V and J ends, which lost 0 bases and 1 base, there was a span of 13 bases. This CDR3 reads CSVEDDGATSYEQYF. CDR3 in DNA: TGCAGCGTTGAAGATGACGGCGCGACTTCCTACGAGCAGTACTTC.

For this clonotype: One junction end disagrees with the germline gene, perhaps due to a read error. The genes are TRBV6-5 and TRBJ2-2; possibly TRBD1 for D (6 bases). Per germline, CDR1 MNHEY and CDR2 SVGAGI. The CDR3 is 17 amino acids. The CDR3 reads CASSYSYGDMNTGELFF. The CDR3 region has the DNA TGTGCCAGCAGCTACTCTTACGGGGACATGAACACCGGGGAGCTGTTTTTT.

The chain carries TRBV7-3 and TRBJ1-6, with 9 bases identical to TRBD1. Germline CDR1 reads SGHTA; CDR2 reads FQGTGA. V dropped 1 base and J dropped 4; count of bases not matched to a gene: 11. CDR3 length equals 19 residues. The CDR3 sequence: CASSLKSGGQGGYNSPLHF. The CDR3 region has the DNA TGTGCCAGCAGCTTAAAGAGCGGGGGACAGGGCGGATATAATTCACCCCTCCACTTT.

This clonotype was seen only a few times. The J gene is TRBJ1-1, the V gene TRBV11-3; TRBD1 matches at 10 bases. The CDR3 loop spans 16 amino acids. The V and J ends lost 11 bases and 1 base, in that order; junction bases with no gene match: 13. Germline assignment: CDR1 SGHNT and CDR2 YENEEA. DNA of the CDR3: TGTGCCGGACCCCGGGACAGGGGCGCGGGGAACACTGAAGCTTTCTTT. It is translated as CAGPRDRGAGNTEAFF.

Only a few counts were recorded for this clonotype. The chain couples TRBV27 to TRBJ1-2, with 8 bases lining up with TRBD1. In germline, CDR1 is MNHEY, CDR2 SMNVEV (reference sequence). V was pared by 6 bases and J by 4 bases, with 4 bases of the junction left unmatched. This CDR3 has 13 amino acids. The CDR3 region has the DNA TGTGCCAGCAGACCACAGGGGGGCTATGGCTACACCTTC. The encoded protein is CASRPQGGYGYTF.

The gene calls are TRBV3-1 and TRBJ1-1; no firm D call. The CDR3 contains 14 residues. Germline CDR1 and CDR2: LGHDT and YNNKEL (reference sequence). V dropped 1 base and J dropped 1 base, with 7 bases sitting between them. The CDR3 region is CASSQVRRNTEAFF. In DNA, the CDR3 is TGTGCCAGCAGCCAAGTAAGGAGGAACACTGAAGCTTTCTTT.

Note on this clonotype: One junction end disagrees with the germline gene, perhaps due to a read error. The J gene is TRBJ1-5, the V gene TRBV27; no firm D call. The CDR3 totals 8 residues. Germline loops: CDR1 MNHEY, CDR2 SMNVEV (reference sequence). The chain's CDR3 is CASNHRDF. Here the CDR3 DNA reads TGTGCCAGCAACCACCGGGATTTT.

The chain employs TRBV12-3 or TRBV12-4 and TRBJ2-3; D may be TRBD1 (6 bases). V dropped 10 bases and J dropped 3 bases, with 14 bases sitting between them. The CDR3 contains 13 residues. CDR3 protein: CATRAGATDTQYF. The CDR3 DNA reads as TGTGCCACCCGGGCAGGGGCAACAGATACGCAGTATTTT.

The chain joins TRBV27 to TRBJ1-1; TRBD1 agrees at 7 bases. This CDR3 spans 13 amino acids. CDR1 is MNHEY, CDR2 SMNVEV, per germline (reference sequence). V was pared by 2 bases and J by 12 bases, with 9 bases of the junction left unmatched. This CDR3 reads CASSLQGVQPTFF. DNA for the CDR3: TGTGCCAGCAGTTTACAGGGGGTGCAACCAACTTTCTTT.

The V call is TRBV11-2, the J call TRBJ1-1; 9 positions match TRBD1. The germline gives CDR1 SGHAT, CDR2 FQNNGV. V shed 5 bases and J 5 bases; nucleotides not matched to a gene: 12. The CDR3 consists of 16 residues. The CDR3 here is CASSPTEDRGVTEAFF. The CDR3, as DNA: TGTGCCAGCAGCCCCACAGAGGACAGGGGAGTTACTGAAGCTTTCTTT.

The chain recombines TRBV7-8 with TRBJ2-1; 9 bases agree with TRBD1. The CDR3 loop spans 17 amino acids. The junction had 12 bases not matched to a gene; V was cut back by 6 bases and J by 3 bases. Looked up from germline, CDR1 is SGHVS and CDR2 is FQNEAQ. CDR3 coding DNA: TGTGCCAGCAGTTCAATTCCTCCGGGACAGGGCTACAATGAGCAGTTCTTC. Protein: CASSSIPPGQGYNEQFF.

This clonotype was seen once. The rearrangement uses TRBV28 and TRBJ2-2; a possible D gene is TRBD2 (5 bases). The CDR3 length is 17 residues. The V gene's germline CDR1 is MDHEN and CDR2 SYDVKM. V lost 3 bases, J lost 2 bases, and 16 bases lay in between. This CDR3 reads CASSFPDRSGNTGELFF. Here the CDR3 DNA reads TGTGCCAGCAGTTTCCCGGACCGCTCGGGAAACACCGGGGAGCTGTTTTTT.

In its sample, this clonotype was seen many times. At one end, the junction sequence differs from germline, possibly due to a read error. The V gene is TRBV5-1, the J gene TRBJ1-1; D gene uncertain. The CDR3 length is 14 residues. From germline, CDR1 is SGHRS and CDR2 YFSETQ. The CDR3 region has the DNA TGTGCCAGCAGTTTGGGAGGGCTGAACACTGAAGCTTTCTTT. Translation: CASSLGGLNTEAFF.

The chain links TRBV20-1 to TRBJ1-6, with D possibly TRBD1 on 5 matching bases. CDR1 and CDR2 from the germline V gene are DFQATT and SNEGSKA (reference sequence). The V end was cut by 4 bases, the J end by 13 bases, with 17 bases between. This CDR3 region has 13 residues. DNA of the CDR3: TGCAGTGCTATGGGCAGGGTGCCGAGGCCCCTCCACTTT. Translation gives CSAMGRVPRPLHF.

This CDR3 reads CAISEPRSAMNTEAFF. CDR3 sequence (DNA): TGTGCCATCAGTGAGCCTCGGAGCGCGATGAACACTGAAGCTTTCTTT. The V and J genes are TRBV10-3 and TRBJ1-1, with D unresolved. Germline CDR1 is ENHRY and CDR2 is SYGVKD. This CDR3 is built from 16 residues. Trimming cost V 2 bases and J 0 bases, with 13 bases left between them.

This clonotype was detected a few times. The gene calls are TRBV20-1 and TRBJ1-5, with D maybe TRBD1 (6 bases). CDR3 length: 14 residues. CDR1 and CDR2 (germline): DFQATT, SNEGSKA (reference sequence). The ends were cut back, 3 bases at V and 2 bases at J, with 11 bases in the middle. CDR3 protein: CSASMGARNQPQHF. CDR3 in DNA: TGCAGTGCTAGTATGGGGGCTCGCAATCAGCCCCAGCATTTT.

The rearrangement links TRBV10-3 to TRBJ2-1, with 11 bases lining up with TRBD2. After removal of 5 bases from V and 5 bases from J, the junction contained 5 bases not matched to a gene. This CDR3 is 15 amino acids long. Germline lookup yields CDR1 ENHRY and CDR2 SYGVKD. Written as DNA, the CDR3 is TGTGCCATCAGTACTACTAGCGGGGGTGACAATGAGCAGTTCTTC. Translating gives CAISTTSGGDNEQFF.

There are a few counts of this clonotype. The rearrangement uses TRBV7-9 and TRBJ1-1; tentative D call: TRBD1 (5 bases). The length of the CDR3 is 13 residues. The germline gives CDR1 SEHNR, CDR2 FQNEAQ (reference sequence). Deletions cut 2 bases from V and 10 bases from J, with 14 bases between. CDR3 nucleotides: TGTGCCAGCAGCTTAAGCGGCGGGGCTTCAGCTTTCTTT. Encoded protein: CASSLSGGASAFF.

This clonotype turned up a few times. This sequence joins TRBV6-5 and TRBJ1-5, with 7 bases aligning to TRBD1. This CDR3 is 16 amino acids long. The junction had 9 bases not matched to a gene; V was cut back by 6 bases and J by 1 base. Germline V gene sequence: CDR1 MNHEY, CDR2 SVGAGI. CDR3 loop: CASSAERGLSNQPQHF. CDR3 coding DNA: TGTGCCAGCAGCGCCGAAAGGGGGCTCAGCAATCAGCCCCAGCATTTT.

This clonotype was found a few times. The chain is built from TRBV5-5 and TRBJ1-2, with D uncertain. V was clipped by 5 bases and J by 8 bases, with 7 bases between them. The CDR3 is 10 amino acids. Germline V gene sequence: CDR1 SGHKS, CDR2 YYEKEE (reference sequence). The CDR3 region has the DNA TGTGCCAGCAGTGCCGGGGGCTACACCTTC. Protein product: CASSAGGYTF.